The 4 T cell receptor beta chains given below trace back to one sample, sequenced in a study of blood T cell repertoires in COVID-19. Method: immunoSEQ multiplex PCR; TCRdb's copy keeps in-frame clones and lacks some. Among about 250,000 clones listed, roughly 88% were seen once. Sequenced sample: peripheral blood. The receptors stem from a woman of 80 years or more with COVID-19, enrolled during active disease.

J is TRBJ1-1 and V is TRBV6-5; D not certain. V was pared by 5 bases and J by 4 bases, with 17 bases between. From germline, CDR1 is MNHEY and CDR2 SVGAGI. This CDR3 spans 15 amino acids. The CDR3 bases are TGTGCCAGCAGTAGGTTGGCTGAAGGGAGCACTGAAGCTTTCTTT. This codes for CASSRLAEGSTEAFF.

This clone was found once. The V call is TRBV2, the J call TRBJ2-7; 15 positions agree with TRBD2. The germline gives CDR1 SNHLY, CDR2 FYNNEI. There are 16 residues in the CDR3. With V trimmed by 6 bases and J by 0 bases, 3 bases remained unmatched. This chain's CDR3 is CASRGLAGGSSYEQYF. DNA of the CDR3: TGTGCCAGCAGGGGACTAGCGGGGGGAAGCTCCTACGAGCAGTACTTC.

The rearrangement joins TRBV12-3 or TRBV12-4 to TRBJ2-7; D gene uncertain. Trimming shortened V by 6 bases and J by 5 bases, and 8 bases separated the two germline ends. This CDR3 is 11 amino acids long. CDR3 region: CASSYRDEQYF. For the CDR3, the DNA is TGTGCCAGCAGCTACCGGGACGAGCAGTACTTC.

This sequence joins TRBV7-3 and TRBJ2-7; 10 nucleotides line up with TRBD1. After removal of 2 bases from V and 5 bases from J, the junction contained 6 bases not matched to a gene. Germline V lookup: CDR1 SGHTA, CDR2 FQGTGA. CDR3 size: 15 residues. CDR3 region: CASSLQGQGSNEQYF. CDR3 sequence (DNA): TGTGCCAGCAGCTTACAGGGACAGGGGTCCAACGAGCAGTACTTC.